This entry lists 5 T cell receptor beta chains sequenced from one sample in a study of blood T cell repertoires in COVID-19. The protocol was immunoSEQ multiplex PCR, while the TCRdb copy is restricted to in-frame clones and leaves out a portion. Of 200,000 to 250,000 clones listed, around 83% are singletons. The sample taken for sequencing was peripheral blood. The origin of the receptors is a man aged 30 to 45 who had recovered from COVID-19.

V gene TRBV19 combines with J gene TRBJ1-5; 8 positions agree with TRBD1. V dropped 5 bases and J dropped 7; count of bases not matched to a gene: 7. The CDR3 has 14 residues. Germline CDR1 and CDR2: LNHDA and SQIVND (reference sequence). CDR3 coding DNA: TGTGCCAGTAGTCTGGGACAGGCGGGACAGCCCCAGCATTTT. Protein: CASSLGQAGQPQHF.

The gene calls are TRBV10-3 and TRBJ2-7; TRBD1 matches 7 bases. This CDR3 contains 13 residues. Trimming removed 6 bases from V and 2 bases from J; junction bases left unmatched: 4. Germline lookup yields CDR1 ENHRY and CDR2 SYGVKD. CDR3 in amino acids: CAISPGQPYEQYV. The DNA for the CDR3 is TGTGCCATCAGCCCGGGACAGCCCTACGAGCAGTACGTC.

The chain combines TRBV5-5 with TRBJ2-3; TRBD1 might be the D (7 bases). Germline loops: CDR1 SGHKS, CDR2 YYEKEE (reference sequence). V was trimmed by 3 bases and J by 4 bases, leaving 15 bases between them. This CDR3 comprises 15 residues. The CDR3 DNA reads as TGTGCCAGCAGCTGGGGGGACAGTACCGCAGATACGCAGTATTTT. Its protein is CASSWGDSTADTQYF.

The V gene is TRBV21-1, the J gene TRBJ1-1; the DNA was not compared with TRBD1, the D call given in the table. TRBV21-1 is a known pseudogene. CDR3 length equals 15 residues. The CDR3 protein is CASSKDLDRGPEAFF. The DNA of the CDR3 is TGTGCCAGCAGCAAAGACCTGGACAGGGGACCTGAAGCTTTCTTT.

The V gene is TRBV2, the J gene TRBJ1-1; a possible D gene is TRBD1 (6 bases). Germline loops: CDR1 SNHLY, CDR2 FYNNEI. There are 15 residues in the CDR3. V was trimmed by 3 bases and J by 4 bases, leaving 15 bases between them. CDR3 sequence: CASSEQGQRGTEAFF. As DNA, the CDR3 is TGTGCCAGCAGTGAGCAGGGGCAACGCGGCACTGAAGCTTTCTTT.